Listed below are T cell receptor beta chains from one sample, sequenced in a study of T cells in Graves' hyperthyroidism and ophthalmopathy. TCRdb recomputed calls from the multiplex PCR reads with MiXCR, one row per CDR3 protein. The repertoire holds about 410,000 distinct CDR3 sequences, with 14% to 15% as singletons. Sequencing used blood. The receptors were sampled from a man between 18 and 35 years old with Graves' ophthalmopathy. CDR3s include the opening cysteine and the closing phenylalanine or tryptophan. The D gene is left open where the match is weak. Part of the rows lack a size; the others show once, few, many or a class for expanded clones.

clone size	J gene	V gene	D gene	CDR3 protein
.	TRBJ2-2	TRBV5-6	.	CASRTGLGGTGELFF
many	TRBJ2-2	TRBV11-2	.	CASSLDQTGLFF
many	TRBJ2-5	TRBV11-2	TRBD2	CASSTGASGGHWETQYF
many	TRBJ2-3	TRBV20-1	TRBD2	CSARGTSGGASTDTQYF
.	TRBJ1-3	TRBV20-1	.	CSARDSFYRDGKINTIYF
many	TRBJ2-5	TRBV6-1	TRBD2	CASRPTQREGQETQYF
few	TRBJ2-2	TRBV5-1	TRBD1	CASSTGTGGFTGELFF
many	TRBJ2-2	TRBV5-1	.	CASSSSVGELFF
few	TRBJ1-1	TRBV20-1	.	CSARVMKDTEAFF
few	TRBJ1-1	TRBV25-1	TRBD1	CASSEQGQGSPEAFF
many	TRBJ2-1	TRBV10-1	.	CASSGGPHQEQFF
.	TRBJ1-3	TRBV5-1	.	CASSLGLLRGAGNTIYF
.	TRBJ2-7	TRBV30	.	CAWSRLAYEQYF
many	TRBJ2-7	TRBV5-1	.	CASSLGAHEQYF
.	TRBJ2-6	TRBV29-1	TRBD1	CSVVETGGAGANVLTF
many	TRBJ2-5	TRBV11-2	TRBD2	CASSLAGQYQETQYF
.	TRBJ2-5	TRBV5-1	.	CASSMDKTQETQYF
many	TRBJ2-1	TRBV5-6	.	CASSLWGPPASSYNEQFF
few	TRBJ2-1	TRBV6-5	TRBD1	CASSYAGTGGNEQFF
.	TRBJ1-4	TRBV5-4	TRBD1	CASSPGQRNEKPFF
many	TRBJ2-5	TRBV28	.	CASSLMGDGQETQYF
.	TRBJ2-2	TRBV11-3	TRBD2	CASSFSGAGELFF
many	TRBJ2-3	TRBV2	.	CASSEAGRPLSTDTQYF
many	TRBJ2-5	TRBV5-1	TRBD1	CASSLRQGRETQYF
many	TRBJ2-7	TRBV4-2	.	CASSQRSGRPYEQYF
few	TRBJ2-7	TRBV6-9	.	CASSSTDAHEQYF
many	TRBJ2-5	TRBV2	.	CASRTLQETQYF
many	TRBJ2-7	TRBV5-1	.	CASSLARSSSYEQYF
.	TRBJ2-2	TRBV29-1	.	CSVSLPPNTGELFF
many	TRBJ1-1	TRBV29-1	.	CSVLEGVGNTEAFF
many	TRBJ1-4	TRBV11-2	TRBD1	CASSYDRGEKLFF
many	TRBJ2-3	TRBV30	TRBD2	CASEGLAGDTQYF
.	TRBJ2-3	TRBV7-6	.	CASSLNLASDTQYF
many	TRBJ1-2	TRBV6-1	TRBD1	CASSVRGRGANYGYTF
.	TRBJ2-3	TRBV7-9	TRBD2	CASSLEAGGTDTQYF
many	TRBJ1-2	TRBV30	.	CAWKSLIGRRGYTF
many	TRBJ1-2	TRBV20-1	TRBD1	CSARQGAHYGYTF
.	TRBJ2-2	TRBV24-1	TRBD2	CATSDIAGGNTGELFF
many	TRBJ1-2	TRBV3-1	.	CASSQERFSYGYTF
.	TRBJ1-5	TRBV19	TRBD1	CASSPGDRVIQPQHF